The 26 T cell receptor beta chains below were found in one sample sequenced in a study of sequential checkpoint blockade in melanoma. Described treatment: randomized to nivolumab then ipilimumab (arm A) or the reverse (arm B). TCRdb's table, derived via immunoSEQ multiplex PCR, lists solely in-frame clones and lacks some. Here the sample spans approximately 37,000 clones, roughly 86% being singletons. Sequences were derived from CD8+ T cells sorted from blood (inferred from file names), sampled from a patient given nivolumab and ipilimumab in sequence. These receptors were obtained from a human donor with melanoma.

This chain links TRBV4-2 with TRBJ2-7; 7 positions agree with TRBD1. This CDR3 is built from 14 residues. The germline V gene encodes CDR1 LGHNA and CDR2 YNFKEQ. J lost 4 bases, V lost 3 bases, and 6 bases had no gene match. CDR3 region: CASSHATGRYEQYF. The CDR3 coding sequence is TGTGCCAGCAGCCATGCGACAGGGCGGTACGAGCAGTACTTC.

This chain connects TRBV5-1 to TRBJ2-3; D perhaps matches TRBD2 (6 bases). This CDR3 contains 15 residues. CDR1 and CDR2 (germline): SGHRS, YFSETQ. Trimming removed 3 bases at V and 4 bases at J, with 15 bases between. CDR3 residues: CASSSGTQTADTQYF. The DNA for the CDR3 is TGCGCCAGCAGCTCCGGGACTCAGACCGCAGATACGCAGTATTTT.

V gene TRBV4-1 combines with J gene TRBJ1-3, with D perhaps TRBD1 (6 bases). Trimming removed 3 bases from V and 3 bases from J, with 15 bases in between. Germline V gives CDR1 MGHRA, CDR2 YSYEKL. This CDR3 is 16 amino acids long. The CDR3, as DNA: TGCGCCAGCAGCCACTCCCCGGCAGGGGATGGAAACACCATATATTTT. It specifies CASSHSPAGDGNTIYF.

The CDR3 DNA follows: TGTGCCAGCGGTCGGGATGGGGAGACCCAGTACTTC. Protein sequence: CASGRDGETQYF. The gene calls are TRBV7-9 and TRBJ2-5; possible D gene TRBD2, 5 bases. The CDR3 runs 12 residues. Between the trimmed V and J ends, which lost 8 bases and 5 bases, there was a span of 12 bases. Germline CDR1 is SEHNR and CDR2 is FQNEAQ (reference sequence).

The genes are TRBV7-9 and TRBJ2-2; 9 bases fit TRBD1. The CDR3 has 16 amino acids. Germline-derived CDR1 and CDR2 are SEHNR and FQNEAQ (reference sequence). The V segment lost 5 bases and the J segment 5 bases; nucleotides outside the gene matches: 9. CDR3 loop: CASSPLRTGDTGELFF. For the CDR3, the DNA is TGTGCCAGCAGCCCCTTGCGGACAGGGGATACCGGGGAGCTGTTTTTT.

The V gene is TRBV7-2, the J gene TRBJ2-2; no clear D. This CDR3 region has 14 residues. Between the trimmed V and J ends, which lost 2 bases and 4 bases, there was a span of 8 bases. Germline lookup yields CDR1 SGHTA and CDR2 FQGNSA. In DNA form, the CDR3 reads TGTGCCAGCAGCTTAACGTTCGGCACCGGGGAGCTGTTTTTT. Translating gives CASSLTFGTGELFF.

This clone appeared a few times. The genes are TRBV2 and TRBJ2-1, with TRBD2 matching 8 bases. V lost 6 bases to trimming and J lost 0 bases; unmatched junction nucleotides: 7. In germline, CDR1 is SNHLY, CDR2 FYNNEI. The CDR3 length is 16 residues. CDR3 sequence: CASSPSGGSSYNEQFF. The CDR3, as DNA: TGTGCCAGCAGCCCATCGGGGGGGAGCTCCTACAATGAGCAGTTCTTC.

The chain links TRBV29-1 to TRBJ1-2; D not certain. CDR1 and CDR2 (germline): SQVTM, ANQGSEA. The V and J ends lost 3 bases and 2 bases respectively, with 19 bases between them. CDR3 length: 16 amino acids. The CDR3 loop is CSVDWGALSPNYGYTF. The CDR3 DNA follows: TGCAGCGTTGATTGGGGAGCCCTCAGTCCCAACTATGGCTACACCTTC.

This rearrangement joins TRBV5-1 to TRBJ2-1; TRBD2 agrees at 9 bases. Germline V gives CDR1 SGHRS, CDR2 YFSETQ. Trimming removed 1 base from V and 5 bases from J; junction bases left unmatched: 7. CDR3 length: 16 amino acids. The CDR3 coding sequence is TGCGCCAGCAGCTTGAAAAGCGGGAGGCGCAACAATGAGCAGTTCTTC. It codes for CASSLKSGRRNNEQFF.

The rearrangement links TRBV16 to TRBJ1-4; perhaps TRBD1 as D (6 bases). The CDR3 sequence is 12 residues long. V shed 1 base and J shed 12 bases, with 9 bases lying between them. Germline CDR1 KGHSY, CDR2 FQNENV. The CDR3 nucleotides read TGTGCCAGCAGCCAATATGGGGGCCAACTGTTTTTT. Translating it yields CASSQYGGQLFF.

This rearrangement joins TRBV27 to TRBJ2-1, with 9 bases identical to TRBD2. Looked up from germline, CDR1 is MNHEY and CDR2 is SMNVEV (reference sequence). The CDR3 spans 12 residues. J gave up 9 bases and V 6 bases, and 3 bases lay outside the gene matches. Here the CDR3 reads CASSIAGVEQFF. The CDR3 coding sequence is TGTGCCAGCAGCATAGCGGGAGTTGAGCAGTTCTTC.

The chain is built from TRBV19 and TRBJ2-7; 9 nucleotides match TRBD1. The CDR3 runs 15 residues. CDR1 is LNHDA and CDR2 is SQIVND in the germline V gene (reference sequence). V shed 5 bases and J 1 base; nucleotides not matched to a gene: 6. CDR3 sequence: CASSGRTGDSYEQYF. The CDR3, as DNA: TGTGCCAGTAGTGGGAGGACAGGGGATTCCTACGAGCAGTACTTC.

The chain is built from TRBV23-1 and TRBJ2-7; perhaps TRBD2 as D (5 bases). TRBV23-1 is labeled an ORF, and its function is uncertain. V was shortened by 4 bases and J by 0 bases, with 19 bases between the two germline ends. The CDR3 spans 17 residues. The CDR3 bases are TGCGCCAGCAGTCTCCCGACGCGGACTGTGAGCTCCTACGAGCAGTACTTC. This encodes CASSLPTRTVSSYEQYF.

This clone was detected only a few times. V and J are TRBV7-9 and TRBJ2-6; no clear D. Trimming stripped 3 bases from V and 3 bases from J, with 6 bases between. The CDR3 has 14 amino acids. Per germline, CDR1 SEHNR and CDR2 FQNEAQ (reference sequence). This chain's CDR3 is CASSLLDGANVLTF. CDR3 coding DNA: TGTGCCAGCAGCTTGTTAGATGGGGCCAACGTCCTGACTTTC.

The chain has TRBV15 and TRBJ2-4; maybe TRBD2 (5 bases). With 6 bases removed from V and 5 bases from J, the gap between germline ends came to 17 bases. CDR1 is LNHNV, CDR2 YYDKDF, per germline (reference sequence). The CDR3 extends over 15 amino acids. CDR3 sequence reads: CATRGPRLAQNIQYF. The DNA of the CDR3 is TGTGCCACCAGAGGCCCTCGGCTAGCACAAAACATTCAGTACTTC.

The CDR3 DNA sequence: TGTGCCAGCAGATACGACAGGGCTCCTGCCTACGAGCAGTACTTC. It specifies CASRYDRAPAYEQYF. V and J are TRBV7-8 and TRBJ2-7; 7 bases match TRBD1. The V and J ends lost 6 bases and 2 bases, in that order; junction bases with no gene match: 10. CDR1 is SGHVS, CDR2 FQNEAQ, per germline. CDR3 length equals 15 residues.

In DNA, the CDR3 is TGTGCCAGCAGTCTACAGGGGTCCTACAATGAGCAGTTCTTC. It specifies CASSLQGSYNEQFF. J is TRBJ2-1 and V is TRBV6-6, with 7 bases lining up with TRBD1. V was pared by 5 bases and J by 1 base, with 2 bases of the junction left unmatched. Germline loops: CDR1 MNHNY, CDR2 SVGAGI (reference sequence). CDR3 length: 14 amino acids.

The chain recombines TRBV6-1 with TRBJ2-1; 9 bases line up with TRBD1. From germline, CDR1 is MNHNS and CDR2 SASEGT. V gave up 5 bases and J gave up 6 bases; unmatched junction bases: 5. The CDR3 runs 14 residues. The CDR3 nucleotides read TGTGCCAGCAGTACCTGGACAGGGGTCAATGAGCAGTTCTTC. Its translation: CASSTWTGVNEQFF.

This clone was observed a handful of times. The V call is TRBV5-6, the J call TRBJ2-7; 13 nucleotides match TRBD2. The germline CDR1 and CDR2 sequences are SGHDT and YYEEEE. This CDR3 has 16 residues. V was pared by 4 bases and J by 3 bases, with 7 bases of the junction left unmatched. The DNA for the CDR3 is TGTGCCAGCAGCCTATGGACTAGCGGGGGTTTCTACGAGCAGTACTTC. Translation: CASSLWTSGGFYEQYF.

The chain carries TRBV7-6 and TRBJ1-2; TRBD1 is a possible D gene (6 bases). Trimming left V 1 base short and J 8 bases short, with 8 bases between. The CDR3 has 12 amino acids. The germline V gene encodes CDR1 SGHVS and CDR2 FNYEAQ. In DNA, the CDR3 is TGTGCCAGCAGCTTAGGGGGGGGCGGCTACACCTTC. Its protein product is CASSLGGGGYTF.

This clone turned up a few times. V usage is TRBV5-8 and J usage is TRBJ1-4; D ambiguous. Germline V lookup: CDR1 SGHTS, CDR2 YDEGEE. V was pared by 5 bases and J by 3 bases, with 11 bases between. The CDR3 consists of 14 residues. This chain's CDR3 is CASSTRVANEKLFF. The CDR3 nucleotides read TGTGCCAGCAGTACTAGAGTTGCTAATGAAAAACTGTTTTTT.

The chain combines TRBV27 with TRBJ2-5; a weak D match, TRBD2 (6 bases). From germline, CDR1 is MNHEY and CDR2 SMNVEV (reference sequence). Trimming cost V 3 bases and J 3 bases, with 11 bases left between them. CDR3 length equals 14 residues. DNA for the CDR3: TGTGCCAGCAGTTTTGGAGGGGTTAAAGAGACCCAGTACTTC. This translates into CASSFGGVKETQYF.

The chain is built from TRBV19 and TRBJ2-7; weak D call: TRBD2 (6 bases). The V gene lost 8 bases and the J gene lost 2 bases, with 19 bases spanning the gap. Germline CDR1 reads LNHDA; CDR2 reads SQIVND (reference sequence). The CDR3 length is 15 residues. The CDR3 nucleotides are TGTGCCAGTCGCCAGAATCCGGGACTTGCCTACGAGCAGTACTTC. Translating it yields CASRQNPGLAYEQYF. The variable domain in full, with the rest retrieved from reference TRBV19 and TRBJ2-7, is DGGITQSPKYLFRKEGQNVTLSCEQNLNHDAMYWYRQDPGQGLRLIYYSQIVNDFQKGDIAEGYSVSREKKESFPLTVTSAQKNPTAFYLCASRQNPGLAYEQYFGPGTRLTVT.

As DNA, the CDR3 is TGCGCCAGCAGCCAAGATGGAGGGCTAGCGGGAGACCCCCGCGAGCAGTACTTC. Protein: CASSQDGGLAGDPREQYF. This chain connects TRBV4-1 to TRBJ2-7; 10 nucleotides agree with TRBD2. Germline V gene lookup returns CDR1 MGHRA and CDR2 YSYEKL. This CDR3 comprises 18 residues. The V gene end was trimmed by 0 bases and the J gene end by 6 bases; junction bases not matched to a gene: 14.

The chain recombines TRBV7-6 with TRBJ1-4; D remains unclear. Trimming took off 0 bases at V and 3 bases at J, with 8 bases between the two ends. This CDR3 region has 15 residues. Germline V lookup: CDR1 SGHVS, CDR2 FNYEAQ. The CDR3 coding sequence is TGTGCCAGCAGCTTAGCCGGAGGACCTAATGAAAAACTGTTTTTT. Its protein product is CASSLAGGPNEKLFF.

The V gene is TRBV27, the J gene TRBJ2-7; 7 positions match TRBD1. The junction had 9 bases not matched to a gene; V was cut back by 5 bases and J by 2 bases. This CDR3 region has 15 residues. Germline V gene sequence: CDR1 MNHEY, CDR2 SMNVEV (reference sequence). This CDR3 reads CASSAWTGHPYEQYF. CDR3 sequence (DNA): TGTGCCAGCAGTGCCTGGACAGGTCACCCCTACGAGCAGTACTTC.